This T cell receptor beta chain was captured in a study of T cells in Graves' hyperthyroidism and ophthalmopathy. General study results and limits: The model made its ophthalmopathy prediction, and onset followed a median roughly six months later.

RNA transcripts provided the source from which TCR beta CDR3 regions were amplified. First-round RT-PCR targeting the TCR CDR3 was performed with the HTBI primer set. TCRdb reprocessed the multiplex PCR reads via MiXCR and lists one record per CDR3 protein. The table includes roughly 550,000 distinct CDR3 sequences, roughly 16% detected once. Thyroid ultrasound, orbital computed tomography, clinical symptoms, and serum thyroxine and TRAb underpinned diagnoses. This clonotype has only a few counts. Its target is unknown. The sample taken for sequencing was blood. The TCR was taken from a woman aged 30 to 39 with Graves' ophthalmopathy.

DNA for the CDR3: TGTGCCAGCAGCCCTACCGGGACTCTTCCCCTCACAGATACGCAGTATTTT. This translates into CASSPTGTLPLTDTQYF. J is TRBJ2-3 and V is TRBV12-3 or TRBV12-4; D might be TRBD2 (6 bases). V lost 6 bases, J lost 2 bases, and 21 bases lay in between. The CDR3 extends over 17 amino acids.